These 13 T cell receptor beta chains originate from one sample sequenced in a study of blood T cell repertoires in COVID-19. Profiling relied on immunoSEQ multiplex PCR, and the TCRdb table lists in-frame clones only, not all of them. In the table there are approximately 330,000 clones, 89% of which are singletons. Input material: PBMCs or T cells enriched from blood (not recorded which). These receptors all come from a woman in her 30s who had recovered from COVID-19.

This clone turned up a few times. The chain uses TRBV11-2 and TRBJ2-7; 7 positions agree with TRBD1. CDR3 length: 14 amino acids. Looked up from germline, CDR1 is SGHAT and CDR2 is FQNNGV. The V and J ends lost 0 bases and 6 bases, in that order; junction bases with no gene match: 5. Here the CDR3 DNA reads TGTGCCAGCAGCTTAGACGGACAGGTAGGCGAGCAGTACTTC. Translating it yields CASSLDGQVGEQYF.

This clone was counted a single time. The chain couples TRBV27 to TRBJ1-5; 9 positions agree with TRBD1. The CDR3 runs to 19 residues. Germline loops: CDR1 MNHEY, CDR2 SMNVEV (reference sequence). Trimming at V came to 2 bases and at J to 3 bases, leaving 14 bases not matched to a gene. The CDR3 nucleotides read TGTGCCAGCAGTTTAAATGAACGACAGGGGGTTGGATTCAATCAGCCCCAGCATTTT. Translating it yields CASSLNERQGVGFNQPQHF.

V and J are TRBV7-6 and TRBJ2-5, with 8 bases matching TRBD2. In germline, CDR1 is SGHVS, CDR2 FNYEAQ. The CDR3 runs 16 residues. V was pared by 0 bases and J by 1 base, with 4 bases of the junction left unmatched. The CDR3: CASSLASGTLQETQYF. The CDR3 nucleotides read TGTGCCAGCAGCTTAGCTAGCGGGACCCTCCAAGAGACCCAGTACTTC.

The chain recombines TRBV2 with TRBJ2-5; TRBD2 matches 10 bases. CDR3 length: 16 amino acids. V shed 6 bases, J shed 5 bases, and the junction held 12 bases outside the gene matches. Germline CDR1 is SNHLY and CDR2 is FYNNEI. The CDR3 loop reads CASSEAGTSVRETQYF. As DNA, the CDR3 is TGTGCCAGCAGCGAGGCCGGGACTAGCGTTCGGGAGACCCAGTACTTC.

The V call is TRBV28, the J call TRBJ2-1, with a weak D call TRBD2 (7 bases). Per germline, CDR1 MDHEN and CDR2 SYDVKM. The CDR3 length is 15 residues. V shed 1 base and J shed 10 bases, with 17 bases lying between them. Here the CDR3 reads CASSLSAEGRGEQFF. The CDR3 bases are TGTGCCAGCAGTTTATCGGCCGAAGGGAGGGGGGAGCAGTTCTTC.

The chain links TRBV27 to TRBJ2-3, with TRBD2 matching over 10 bases. CDR1 and CDR2 (germline): MNHEY, SMNVEV (reference sequence). The CDR3 length is 16 residues. Trimming removed 6 bases from V and 6 bases from J; junction bases left unmatched: 12. Here the CDR3 reads CASRNLAGAVADTQYF. The CDR3 region has the DNA TGTGCCAGCAGAAACCTAGCGGGGGCCGTTGCGGATACGCAGTATTTT.

This CDR3 is CASMGAGYEQYF. The CDR3 DNA is TGTGCCAGCATGGGGGCAGGGTACGAGCAGTACTTC. The rearrangement joins TRBV6-5 to TRBJ2-7; the D gene is possibly TRBD1 (6 bases). Germline assignment: CDR1 MNHEY and CDR2 SVGAGI. The CDR3 consists of 12 residues. The V gene lost 7 bases and the J gene lost 4 bases, with 11 bases spanning the gap.

The gene calls are TRBV9 and TRBJ1-1; TRBD1 agrees at 7 bases. V trimming: 4 bases; J trimming: 1 base; junction bases outside the gene matches: 7. This CDR3 has 15 residues. Germline CDR1 is SGDLS and CDR2 is YYNGEE. CDR3 bases: TGTGCCAGCAGCTCCCGACAGGGCGGGAACACTGAAGCTTTCTTT. The encoded protein is CASSSRQGGNTEAFF.

This clone appeared a single time. V gene TRBV10-2 combines with J gene TRBJ2-7; possibly TRBD2 for D (5 bases). Germline assignment: CDR1 WSHSY and CDR2 SAAADI. Trimming removed 4 bases at V and 5 bases at J, with 9 bases between. The CDR3 length is 12 residues. The CDR3 DNA sequence: TGCGCCAGCAGTGGACCCGGGAACGAGCAGTACTTC. As protein: CASSGPGNEQYF.

Details on this clone: Other DNA sequences in the same sample also yield this CDR3. The rearrangement links TRBV5-1 to TRBJ1-1, with D possibly TRBD1 on 5 matching bases. This CDR3 is 14 amino acids long. Germline CDR1 and CDR2: SGHRS and YFSETQ. Trimming cost V 0 bases and J 3 bases, with 9 bases left between them. The CDR3 protein is CASSLGEGYTEAFF. The CDR3 bases are TGCGCCAGCAGCTTGGGGGAGGGGTACACTGAAGCTTTCTTT.

This sequence joins TRBV7-9 and TRBJ2-7; the match to TRBD2 covers 9 bases. Germline V gene sequence: CDR1 SEHNR, CDR2 FQNEAQ (reference sequence). The CDR3 sequence is 15 residues long. Losses at the gene ends were 5 bases for V and 4 bases for J; bases not matched to a gene: 9. CDR3: CASSRPGTSQYEQYF. In DNA, the CDR3 is TGTGCCAGCAGCCGCCCCGGGACTAGCCAATACGAGCAGTACTTC.

This sequence joins TRBV2 and TRBJ2-4; maybe TRBD1 (6 bases). This CDR3 has 17 residues. The V end was cut by 2 bases, the J end by 0 bases, with 14 bases between. Per germline, CDR1 SNHLY and CDR2 FYNNEI. CDR3 DNA sequence: TGTGCCAGCAGTGAACTGGCAGGGGAAGGAGCCAAAAACATTCAGTACTTC. Amino acids: CASSELAGEGAKNIQYF.

The chain links TRBV7-2 to TRBJ2-1, with TRBD2 matching 7 bases. CDR3 length: 16 residues. Losses at the gene ends were 1 base for V and 10 bases for J; bases not matched to a gene: 13. CDR1 and CDR2 from the germline V gene are SGHTA and FQGNSA. The CDR3 region has the DNA TGTGCCAGCAGCTTAGTCGCGGGAGCGGGTACATGGGAGCAGTTCTTC. Encoded protein: CASSLVAGAGTWEQFF.